The subject of this entry is one T cell receptor (beta chain). This entry is derived from a study of T-cell memory formation after mild COVID-19. The CDR3 runs 13 residues. The V gene's germline CDR1 is SGHTA and CDR2 FQGNSA. V lost 6 bases, J lost 8 bases, and 6 bases stayed unmatched. A single record per CDR3 protein comes from TCRdb applying MiXCR to the 5' RACE reads. The table has under 300,000 distinct CDR3 sequences, less than 9.5% seen once. The rearrangement links TRBV7-2 to TRBJ2-1; 8 bases are shared with TRBD2. The sequencing sample was made of PBMCs or a T cell subset sorted from them (not recorded which). The sequence came from a young man who had mild COVID-19 (a few samples of this study predate the infection). Cell type and time point are not known. CDR3 in DNA: TGTGCCAGCAGTTCGGGGGGGCGGTATGAGCAGTTCTTC. Translation gives CASSSGGRYEQFF. The variable domain in full, completed from reference TRBV7-2 and TRBJ2-1, reads GAGVSQSPSNKVTEKGKDVELRCDPISGHTALYWYRQSLGQGLEFLIYFQGNSAPDKSGLPSDRFSAERTGGSVSTLTIQRTQQEDSAVYLCASSSGGRYEQFFGPGTRLTVL.